This is a list of T cell receptor beta chains from one sample in a study of blood T cell repertoires in COVID-19. Measured with immunoSEQ multiplex PCR; TCRdb has only the in-frame clones, and not every one. The sample has a few hundred thousand clones, 89% seen once. Input material: PBMCs or T cells enriched from blood (not recorded which). The source is a woman aged 25 to 39 who had recovered from COVID-19. Each CDR3 is given with its conserved first and last residue. The D gene is left open where the match is weak. Where a row states a size, it is once, few, many or the class of an expanded clone; other rows omit it.

cdr3_nt: TGTGCCATCAGTGGAGCAGGAAGCACAGATACGCAGTATTTT
cdr3_aa: CAISGAGSTDTQYF
v_call: TRBV10-3
j_call: TRBJ2-3
clone_size: -
d_call: -

cdr3_nt: TGTGCCAGTAGCCCACGAGCTGAAAAACTGTTTTTT
cdr3_aa: CASSPRAEKLFF
v_call: TRBV19
j_call: TRBJ1-4
clone_size: -
d_call: -

cdr3_nt: TGTGCCAGCAGTGAGACTGGACAGGGATACGACGAGCAGTACTTC
cdr3_aa: CASSETGQGYDEQYF
v_call: TRBV2
j_call: TRBJ2-7
clone_size: -
d_call: TRBD1

cdr3_nt: TGTGCCAGCAGCCTAGTACAGGGCAGCAATGAGCAGTTCTTC
cdr3_aa: CASSLVQGSNEQFF
v_call: TRBV7-3
j_call: TRBJ2-1
clone_size: -
d_call: -

cdr3_nt: TGTGCCAGCAGCCAAGACCCCGGGACAGGGGATGGGGGCTACACCTTC
cdr3_aa: CASSQDPGTGDGGYTF
v_call: TRBV3-1/TRBV3-2
j_call: TRBJ1-2
clone_size: once
d_call: TRBD1

cdr3_nt: TGTGCCAGCAGCCTGGGGACAGGAGGGTCCTATGGCTACACCTTC
cdr3_aa: CASSLGTGGSYGYTF
v_call: TRBV3-1/TRBV3-2
j_call: TRBJ1-2
clone_size: -
d_call: TRBD1

cdr3_nt: TGTGCCACCCTTAGGGAGGGGAACTCCTACGAGCAGTACTTC
cdr3_aa: CATLREGNSYEQYF
v_call: TRBV6-5
j_call: TRBJ2-7
clone_size: once
d_call: TRBD2

cdr3_nt: TGTGCCAGCAGGGGACAGAACTACAATGAGCAGTTCTTC
cdr3_aa: CASRGQNYNEQFF
v_call: TRBV12-3/TRBV12-4
j_call: TRBJ2-1
clone_size: -
d_call: TRBD1

cdr3_nt: TGTGCCAGCAGCTTCCGGACAGGGGACACTGAAGCTTTCTTT
cdr3_aa: CASSFRTGDTEAFF
v_call: TRBV7-8
j_call: TRBJ1-1
clone_size: -
d_call: TRBD1

cdr3_nt: TGTGCCAGCAGCTTAAACGGAGAGGGTTTGGAGTACTTC
cdr3_aa: CASSLNGEGLEYF
v_call: TRBV7-9
j_call: TRBJ2-7
clone_size: few
d_call: -

cdr3_nt: TGTGCCACCCAACAGGGGGCGTTCGCTGAAGCTTTCTTT
cdr3_aa: CATQQGAFAEAFF
v_call: TRBV11-1
j_call: TRBJ1-1
clone_size: once
d_call: TRBD1

cdr3_nt: TGTGCCAGCAGCCCGGGACAGACCACTGAAGCTTTCTTT
cdr3_aa: CASSPGQTTEAFF
v_call: TRBV4-2
j_call: TRBJ1-1
clone_size: few
d_call: TRBD1

cdr3_nt: TGCGCCAGTCACAGAGTAGACAATGAGCAGTTCTTC
cdr3_aa: CASHRVDNEQFF
v_call: TRBV5-1
j_call: TRBJ2-1
clone_size: -
d_call: -

cdr3_nt: TGTGCCAGCACTACAGGGTCTTCGCGCAATGAGCAGTTCTTC
cdr3_aa: CASTTGSSRNEQFF
v_call: TRBV2
j_call: TRBJ2-1
clone_size: -
d_call: -

cdr3_nt: TGTGCCAGCTCATCCGACAGTAGCAATCAGCCCCAGCATTTT
cdr3_aa: CASSSDSSNQPQHF
v_call: TRBV18
j_call: TRBJ1-5
clone_size: -
d_call: -

cdr3_nt: TGTGCCAGCTCCCGCGGGCTCGAGCAGTACTTC
cdr3_aa: CASSRGLEQYF
v_call: TRBV28
j_call: TRBJ2-7
clone_size: -
d_call: -

cdr3_nt: TGTGCCAGCAGCTTAGAGTCGGCGGGAGGCGACAATGAGCAGTTCTTC
cdr3_aa: CASSLESAGGDNEQFF
v_call: TRBV7-8
j_call: TRBJ2-1
clone_size: -
d_call: TRBD2

cdr3_nt: TGTGCCAGCAGTGAGACAGGGGTCGCAAGTTTTTACAATGAGCAGTTCTTC
cdr3_aa: CASSETGVASFYNEQFF
v_call: TRBV6-1
j_call: TRBJ2-1
clone_size: once
d_call: TRBD1

cdr3_nt: TGTGCCAGCAGCTCCGGGACAGGCACAGATACGCAGTATTTT
cdr3_aa: CASSSGTGTDTQYF
v_call: TRBV7-3
j_call: TRBJ2-3
clone_size: -
d_call: TRBD1

cdr3_nt: TGTGCCACCAGCAGAGGAAAAAACAGGGCGAGCTATGGCTACACCTTC
cdr3_aa: CATSRGKNRASYGYTF
v_call: TRBV15
j_call: TRBJ1-2
clone_size: -
d_call: -

cdr3_nt: TGTGCCAGCAGCTTGGTCCCCCGGGACAGGGAGGAAAAACTGTTTTTT
cdr3_aa: CASSLVPRDREEKLFF
v_call: TRBV5-4
j_call: TRBJ1-4
clone_size: -
d_call: TRBD1

cdr3_nt: TGTGCCAGCAGTGTTTCGACAGCTACTGAAGCTTTCTTT
cdr3_aa: CASSVSTATEAFF
v_call: TRBV27
j_call: TRBJ1-1
clone_size: -
d_call: -

cdr3_nt: TGTGCCAGCAGCCAGGGGGGGGGTCAGCCCCAGCATTTT
cdr3_aa: CASSQGGGQPQHF
v_call: TRBV3-1/TRBV3-2
j_call: TRBJ1-5
clone_size: -
d_call: -

cdr3_nt: TGTGCCTGGGGACCGGGACAGGGACGGGCCCTGACACCCCTCCACTTT
cdr3_aa: CAWGPGQGRALTPLHF
v_call: TRBV30
j_call: TRBJ1-6
clone_size: -
d_call: TRBD1

cdr3_nt: TGTGCCAGCAGCCAAGAACTACCGTACAATGAGCAGTTCTTC
cdr3_aa: CASSQELPYNEQFF
v_call: TRBV16
j_call: TRBJ2-1
clone_size: -
d_call: -

cdr3_nt: TGTGCCAGCAGTGAAAGGGGCGGTTCGAACTATGGCTACACCTTC
cdr3_aa: CASSERGGSNYGYTF
v_call: TRBV6-1
j_call: TRBJ1-2
clone_size: -
d_call: -

cdr3_nt: TGTGCCAGCAGCTTTATTAGTTGGTACAGGCTGTACAATGAGCAGTTCTTC
cdr3_aa: CASSFISWYRLYNEQFF
v_call: TRBV5-6
j_call: TRBJ2-1
clone_size: -
d_call: -

cdr3_nt: TGTGCTAGTGTCCCTAGCGGGGTCTACAATGAGCAGTTCTTC
cdr3_aa: CASVPSGVYNEQFF
v_call: TRBV12-5
j_call: TRBJ2-1
clone_size: -
d_call: TRBD2

cdr3_nt: TGCGCCAGCAGCTCCCGAGGAAAAGGAGATACGCAGTATTTT
cdr3_aa: CASSSRGKGDTQYF
v_call: TRBV5-1
j_call: TRBJ2-3
clone_size: -
d_call: -

cdr3_nt: TGCGCCAGCTATAGAAGGACAGGTTGGTGTCAGCCCCAGCATTTT
cdr3_aa: CASYRRTGWCQPQHF
v_call: TRBV5-1
j_call: TRBJ1-5
clone_size: -
d_call: TRBD1

cdr3_nt: TGTGCCAGCAGCTTACCCCCTCACAATGAGCAGTTCTTC
cdr3_aa: CASSLPPHNEQFF
v_call: TRBV7-3
j_call: TRBJ2-1
clone_size: -
d_call: -

cdr3_nt: TGTGCCAGCTCCGGGGCGAACACCGGGGAGCTGTTTTTT
cdr3_aa: CASSGANTGELFF
v_call: TRBV2
j_call: TRBJ2-2
clone_size: -
d_call: -

cdr3_nt: TGTGCCAGCAGCCTTTTCCCGAAAACGAGTGCTACCTACGAGCAGTACTTC
cdr3_aa: CASSLFPKTSATYEQYF
v_call: TRBV3-1/TRBV3-2
j_call: TRBJ2-7
clone_size: -
d_call: -

cdr3_nt: TGTGCCAGCAGCGGGAGACCGGGACTTGGCCTTCACGAGCAGTACTTC
cdr3_aa: CASSGRPGLGLHEQYF
v_call: TRBV7-9
j_call: TRBJ2-7
clone_size: -
d_call: -

cdr3_nt: TGTGCCAGCAGCCCCGGGGGGATGAACACTGAAGCTTTCTTT
cdr3_aa: CASSPGGMNTEAFF
v_call: TRBV7-3
j_call: TRBJ1-1
clone_size: -
d_call: -

cdr3_nt: TGTGCCAGCAGCCAAGTGGTCGAGGGAACACTCTATCAGCAGTACTTC
cdr3_aa: CASSQVVEGTLYQQYF
v_call: TRBV4-2
j_call: TRBJ2-7
clone_size: -
d_call: -

cdr3_nt: TGTGCCAGCAGTTACCGAAGGACAGGGACGGGCTATGGCTACACCTTC
cdr3_aa: CASSYRRTGTGYGYTF
v_call: TRBV6-5
j_call: TRBJ1-2
clone_size: -
d_call: TRBD1

cdr3_nt: TGTGCCAGCAGCTTAAAGGGGGATACGCAGTATTTT
cdr3_aa: CASSLKGDTQYF
v_call: TRBV7-2
j_call: TRBJ2-3
clone_size: -
d_call: -

cdr3_nt: TGTGCCAGCAGCCCGGATCTGGGGGCAGGTACTGAAGCTTTCTTT
cdr3_aa: CASSPDLGAGTEAFF
v_call: TRBV5-5
j_call: TRBJ1-1
clone_size: -
d_call: -

cdr3_nt: TGTGCCAGCAGCTTCCAGACCGGGGAGCTGTTTTTT
cdr3_aa: CASSFQTGELFF
v_call: TRBV11-3
j_call: TRBJ2-2
clone_size: -
d_call: -

cdr3_nt: TGTGCCAGCAGCCCATTACGGGAGAACACTGAAGCTTTCTTT
cdr3_aa: CASSPLRENTEAFF
v_call: TRBV7-9
j_call: TRBJ1-1
clone_size: few
d_call: -

cdr3_nt: TGTGCCAGCAGCTTGGTTGTGGGGCAGGGGAGTGTCTATGGCTACACCTTC
cdr3_aa: CASSLVVGQGSVYGYTF
v_call: TRBV5-5
j_call: TRBJ1-2
clone_size: -
d_call: -

cdr3_nt: TGTGCCAGCAGCGGTCTGGGGGGTCGGAACTATGGCTACACCTTC
cdr3_aa: CASSGLGGRNYGYTF
v_call: TRBV27
j_call: TRBJ1-2
clone_size: -
d_call: -

cdr3_nt: TGCGCCAGCAGCTCTATCTCGGGTGGGTCCTACGAGCAGTACTTC
cdr3_aa: CASSSISGGSYEQYF
v_call: TRBV5-1
j_call: TRBJ2-7
clone_size: -
d_call: -

cdr3_nt: TGTGCCAGCAGCGCTTCCCCGGGGACAGCTCTTTTTTCACCCCTCCACTTT
cdr3_aa: CASSASPGTALFSPLHF
v_call: TRBV7-8
j_call: TRBJ1-6
clone_size: -
d_call: TRBD1